A single sample is the source of the 12 T cell receptor beta chains below, sequenced in a study of vaccination and CD4 T cells after COVID-19 (dated by TCRdb to between 2021 and 2023). This specimen's time point label, per the study, means: late sampling 161 to 241 days after vaccination in three convalescent patients. According to the study, the label for this sample's treatment or condition signals: approximately 10-day PBMC culture with coronavirus spike peptide pools or control peptides (ViraFEST assay). Their antigens are not known. The library was obtained by PCR. Instrument on record: Illumina iSeq 100. At the Johns Hopkins FTIC core, DNA from the cultured CD4+ T cells underwent TCR sequencing with the Oncomine TCR Beta short-read assay. TCRdb reran the public reads through fastp at Q25 and MiXCR, keeping productive beta chains. Each record represents a unique CDR3 protein, reported with the most common genes and DNA among its rows. The sample table contains roughly 18,000 distinct CDR3 sequences; only one count was recorded for around 50% of them. The top ten clones comprise roughly 18% of the sample.

Sequencing was performed on CD4+ T cells from blood, cultured in vitro, taken about 7 months after SARS-CoV-2 vaccination. These TCRs come from a human donor who had recovered from COVID-19.

The count of this clonotype is one. This rearrangement joins TRBV4-2 to TRBJ1-1, with 7 bases aligning to TRBD1. Germline values: CDR1 LGHNA, CDR2 YNFKEQ. The CDR3 spans 15 residues. V lost 3 bases and J lost 14; bases outside the gene matches: 18. Here the CDR3 reads CASSHQGQLNWGGFF. The CDR3 nucleotides read TGTGCCAGCAGCCATCAGGGACAGCTGAACTGGGGGGGGTTCTTT.

The chain carries TRBV6-1 and TRBJ1-2; 8 nucleotides align to TRBD1. CDR1 and CDR2 (germline): MNHNS, SASEGT. The CDR3 is made up of 17 amino acids. With 3 bases clipped from V and 2 bases from J, the junction kept 11 bases outside the gene matches. This CDR3 is CASSEGGTGSYNYGYTF. The CDR3 nucleotides are TGTGCCAGCAGTGAGGGGGGGACAGGATCTTACAACTATGGCTACACCTTC.

The V call is TRBV27, the J call TRBJ2-2, with 9 bases matching TRBD2. V lost 4 bases to trimming and J lost 3 bases; unmatched junction nucleotides: 9. CDR1 MNHEY and CDR2 SMNVEV come from the germline V gene (reference sequence). The CDR3 length is 17 residues. The CDR3 reads CASSSRLAGLDTGELFF. The CDR3 region has the DNA TGTGCCAGCAGTTCTAGGCTAGCGGGGCTAGACACCGGGGAGCTGTTTTTT.

The chain carries TRBV7-8 and TRBJ2-2; tentatively, D is TRBD1 or TRBD2 (5 bases each). Trimming cost V 4 bases and J 3 bases, with 9 bases left between them. Germline lookup yields CDR1 SGHVS and CDR2 FQNEAQ. The CDR3 is made up of 14 amino acids. CDR3 region: CASSSRGDTGELFF. CDR3 coding DNA: TGTGCCAGCAGCTCGAGAGGGGACACCGGGGAGCTGTTTTTT.

The rearrangement uses TRBV12-3 or TRBV12-4 and TRBJ2-7; perhaps TRBD1 as D (5 bases). The CDR3 spans 14 residues. The V gene lost 4 bases and the J gene lost 2 bases, with 12 bases spanning the gap. This CDR3 reads CASSSRWGTYEQYF. CDR3 bases: TGTGCCAGCAGTTCGCGCTGGGGCACCTACGAGCAGTACTTC.

J is TRBJ1-2 and V is TRBV20-1; 9 positions match TRBD1. The CDR3 is made up of 11 amino acids. Germline V gene sequence: CDR1 DFQATT, CDR2 SNEGSKA (reference sequence). V dropped 6 bases and J dropped 7; count of bases not matched to a gene: 3. This CDR3 reads CSAWDRAGYTF. The CDR3 DNA sequence: TGCAGTGCCTGGGACAGGGCTGGCTACACCTTC.

The chain combines TRBV7-2 with TRBJ2-3; D gene uncertain. The V end lost 5 bases, the J end lost 5 bases, and 11 bases lay between the germline ends. Germline CDR1 reads SGHTA; CDR2 reads FQGNSA. The CDR3 is made up of 13 amino acids. The CDR3 sequence: CASSRQYRDTQYF. The DNA for the CDR3 is TGTGCCAGCAGCCGTCAGTATAGAGATACGCAGTATTTT.

The chain couples TRBV7-6 to TRBJ2-1, with 11 bases that match TRBD2. The CDR3 has 16 residues. CDR1 SGHVS and CDR2 FNYEAQ come from the germline V gene. The junction had 10 bases not matched to a gene; V was cut back by 4 bases and J by 8 bases. The CDR3 loop reads CASSSRTLAGGDEQFF. CDR3 coding DNA: TGTGCCAGCAGCTCCCGGACTCTAGCGGGAGGCGATGAGCAGTTCTTC.

This clonotype is labeled medium-sized (0.01 to 0.1%). The chain combines TRBV7-2 with TRBJ2-3, with D maybe TRBD2 (5 bases). This CDR3 is built from 13 residues. The ends were cut back, 2 bases at V and 4 bases at J, with 7 bases in the middle. CDR1 and CDR2 from the germline V gene are SGHTA and FQGNSA. The CDR3 DNA reads TGTGCCAGCAGCTTATCCGGGGCAGATACGCAGTATTTT. Protein: CASSLSGADTQYF.

The genes are TRBV20-1 and TRBJ1-2, with 11 positions matching TRBD1. CDR3 size: 17 residues. CDR1 and CDR2 from the germline V gene are DFQATT and SNEGSKA (reference sequence). Trimming took 2 bases from V and 3 from J; bases not matched to a gene: 11. CDR3 residues: CSARSPGQGEGYYGYTF. CDR3 in DNA: TGCAGTGCTAGATCACCGGGACAGGGGGAAGGATACTATGGCTACACCTTC.

The chain recombines TRBV28 with TRBJ1-6; TRBD1 aligns across 8 bases. CDR1 is MDHEN and CDR2 is SYDVKM in the germline V gene. The CDR3 runs 14 residues. V shed 8 bases and J 7 bases; nucleotides not matched to a gene: 7. The CDR3 loop reads CASLVGQENSPLHF. In DNA form, the CDR3 reads TGTGCCAGCCTAGTGGGACAGGAGAATTCACCCCTCCACTTT.

The chain carries TRBV7-9 and TRBJ1-4; D ambiguous. CDR3 length: 14 residues. Trimming removed 1 base at V and 10 bases at J, with 13 bases between. CDR1 and CDR2 from the germline V gene are SEHNR and FQNEAQ (reference sequence). CDR3 nucleotide sequence: TGTGCCAGCAGCTTAGAGGAAGGAGGGCTAAAACTGTTTTTT. Its protein is CASSLEEGGLKLFF.